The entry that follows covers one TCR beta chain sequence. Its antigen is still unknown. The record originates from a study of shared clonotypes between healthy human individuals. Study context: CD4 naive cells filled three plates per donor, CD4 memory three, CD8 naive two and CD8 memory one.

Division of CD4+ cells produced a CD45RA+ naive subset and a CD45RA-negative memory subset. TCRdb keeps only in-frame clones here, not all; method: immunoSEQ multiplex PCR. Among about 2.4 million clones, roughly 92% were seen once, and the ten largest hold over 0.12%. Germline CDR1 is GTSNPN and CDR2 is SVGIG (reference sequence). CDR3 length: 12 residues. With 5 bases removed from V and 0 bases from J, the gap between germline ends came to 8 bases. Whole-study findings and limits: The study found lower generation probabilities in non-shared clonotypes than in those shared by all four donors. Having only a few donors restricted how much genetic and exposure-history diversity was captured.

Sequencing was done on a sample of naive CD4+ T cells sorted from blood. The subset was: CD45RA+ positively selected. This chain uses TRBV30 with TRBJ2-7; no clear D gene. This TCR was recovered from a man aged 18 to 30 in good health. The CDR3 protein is CAWASTSYEQYF. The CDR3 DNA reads TGTGCCTGGGCATCGACCTCCTACGAGCAGTACTTC. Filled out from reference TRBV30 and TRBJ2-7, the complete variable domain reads SQTIHQWPATLVQPVGSPLSLECTVEGTSNPNLYWYRQAAGRGLQLLFYSVGIGQISSEVPQNLSASRPQDRQFILSSKKLLLSDSGFYLCAWASTSYEQYFGPGTRLTVT.